These 18 T cell receptor beta chains share one sample of origin, sequenced in a study of liver allograft versus peripheral blood T cells. Overall study: T cell receptor repertoires in transplanted livers were compared with those in recipients' peripheral blood.

MiXCR, run by TCRdb on the reads, gives a single entry per CDR3 protein. Here the sample spans 8,300 or so distinct CDR3 sequences, 17% being singletons. The receptor source for this set is a human patient who had a liver transplant. Some T cells may be supplied by the graft donor.

Written as DNA, the CDR3 is TGTGCCAGCAGTAGACCGGGCCTCCTACCAATACCTGAGCAGTTCTTC. It translates to CASSRPGLLPIPEQFF. The chain carries TRBV12-3 or TRBV12-4 and TRBJ2-1; D not resolved. This CDR3 is built from 16 residues. Trimming shortened V by 5 bases and J by 9 bases, and 23 bases separated the two germline ends.

Concerning this clonotype itself: With a much larger clone just one base away, this may be a read error. V gene TRBV6-1 combines with J gene TRBJ1-2, with 7 bases matching TRBD1. Germline V CDR1 and CDR2: MNHNS, SASEGT. This CDR3 region has 15 residues. CDR3 sequence: CASSEAMEGAAGHTF. For the CDR3, the DNA is TGTGCCAGCAGTGAAGCGATGGAGGGGGCTGCTGGCCACACCTTC.

This clonotype is deemed medium-sized. V gene TRBV28 combines with J gene TRBJ1-5; no definite D call. The CDR3 sequence is 12 residues long. Germline V gives CDR1 MDHEN, CDR2 SYDVKM. V was shortened by 7 bases and J by 6 bases, with 10 bases between the two germline ends. CDR3 in DNA: TGTGCCAGCACCGGTGTCTTTCAGCCCCAGCATTTT. Its protein product is CASTGVFQPQHF. Using reference TRBV28 and TRBJ1-5 for the parts outside the CDR3, the full variable domain is DVKVTQSSRYLVKRTGEKVFLECVQDMDHENMFWYRQDPGLGLRLIYFSYDVKMKEKGDIPEGYSVSREKKERFSLILESASTNQTSMYLCASTGVFQPQHFGDGTRLSIL.

There are a few counts of this clonotype. The chain couples TRBV28 to TRBJ1-5, with a tentative D call TRBD1 (6 bases). Trimming removed 5 bases at V and 4 bases at J, with 15 bases between. The germline V gene has CDR1 MDHEN and CDR2 SYDVKM. The CDR3 runs to 15 residues. CDR3 protein: CASSAGASGNQPQHF. The CDR3 DNA follows: TGTGCCAGCAGTGCGGGGGCTTCAGGGAATCAGCCCCAGCATTTT.

By frequency in the sample, this clonotype is medium-sized (0.01 to 0.1%). The chain has TRBV6-5 and TRBJ2-7; unclear D gene. This CDR3 contains 15 residues. V dropped 5 bases and J dropped 3 bases, with 17 bases sitting between them. Germline lookup yields CDR1 MNHEY and CDR2 SVGAGI. CDR3 loop: CASSPSRQSVYEQYF. Written as DNA, the CDR3 is TGTGCCAGCAGTCCCAGTAGGCAGTCCGTCTACGAGCAGTACTTC.

This sequence joins TRBV3-1 and TRBJ1-3; no clear D. The CDR3 length is 14 residues. Germline CDR1 LGHDT, CDR2 YNNKEL (reference sequence). The V and J ends lost 4 bases and 3 bases respectively, with 10 bases between them. CDR3 nucleotide sequence: TGTGCCAGCAGCCTTAGCGGGCTTGGAAACACCATATATTTT. This codes for CASSLSGLGNTIYF.

There are a few counts of this clonotype. The rearrangement uses TRBV20-1 and TRBJ2-3; 8 positions match TRBD2. CDR3 length equals 14 residues. In germline, CDR1 is DFQATT, CDR2 SNEGSKA (reference sequence). Trimming took 2 bases from V and 2 from J; bases not matched to a gene: 3. Here the CDR3 reads CSARLAGYTDTQYF. CDR3 in DNA: TGCAGTGCTAGACTAGCGGGTTACACAGATACGCAGTATTTT.

This clonotype showed up just a few times. The CDR3 here is CASGLPTPITTARGSYEQYF. The CDR3 nucleotides read TGTGCTAGTGGTTTGCCAACCCCGATTACGACAGCCAGGGGCTCATACGAGCAGTACTTC. The rearrangement uses TRBV12-5 and TRBJ2-7; D is perhaps TRBD1 (6 bases). Germline CDR1 reads LGHNT; CDR2 reads FRNRAP. Trimming took 2 bases from V and 4 from J, leaving 30 bases between them. The CDR3 extends over 20 amino acids.

This clonotype was observed at least ten times. The chain has TRBV20-1 and TRBJ1-2, with D hard to call. The germline CDR1 and CDR2 sequences are DFQATT and SNEGSKA (reference sequence). The CDR3 extends over 13 amino acids. Trimming cost V 6 bases and J 8 bases, with 19 bases left between them. The CDR3 loop is CSASVGVSYGYTF. The CDR3 DNA reads TGCAGTGCCTCGGTCGGGGTTTCGTACGGCTACACCTTC.

The sample holds many counts of this clonotype. CDR3 DNA sequence: TGCAGTGCTAGACGGGACAGCCAAGAGCAGTACTTC. Translating gives CSARRDSQEQYF. The gene calls are TRBV20-1 and TRBJ2-7; 7 bases are shared with TRBD1. The V gene end was trimmed by 2 bases and the J gene end by 7 bases; junction bases not matched to a gene: 5. The CDR3 totals 12 residues. The germline gives CDR1 DFQATT, CDR2 SNEGSKA (reference sequence).

This clonotype was seen more than once but under ten times. The CDR3 DNA follows: TGCAGTGCGGGGGGCGGGTACGGCTACACCTTC. Amino acids: CSAGGGYGYTF. The chain recombines TRBV20-1 with TRBJ1-2; weak D call: TRBD1 (6 bases). The CDR3 sequence is 11 residues long. Trimming shortened V by 6 bases and J by 8 bases, and 13 bases separated the two germline ends. Germline V gives CDR1 DFQATT, CDR2 SNEGSKA (reference sequence).

This clonotype is labeled as medium-sized. The chain recombines TRBV13 with TRBJ1-3, with no clear D. This CDR3 has 17 residues. V dropped 5 bases and J dropped 0 bases, with 17 bases sitting between them. Germline CDR1 and CDR2: PRHDT and FYEKMQ (reference sequence). Here the CDR3 DNA reads TGTGCCAGCAGCCTACGCTTGCTCTCTCACTCTGGAAACACCATATATTTT. This gives the protein CASSLRLLSHSGNTIYF.

This chain joins TRBV18 and TRBJ1-1; TRBD1 might be the D (5 bases). Germline-derived CDR1 and CDR2 are KGHSH and LQKENI. This CDR3 spans 13 amino acids. V lost 7 bases, J lost 1 base, and 10 bases lay in between. The CDR3 nucleotides read TGTGCCAGCTTGGGGGACGCGAACACTGAAGCTTTCTTT. Translation: CASLGDANTEAFF.

Within the sample, this clonotype is medium-sized (0.01 to 0.1%). The chain has TRBV20-1 and TRBJ1-2, with D perhaps TRBD1 (6 bases). This CDR3 has 14 amino acids. In germline, CDR1 is DFQATT, CDR2 SNEGSKA (reference sequence). V lost 1 base and J 3 bases, leaving 12 bases between the germline ends. The CDR3 coding sequence is TGCAGTGCTAGAGCTGGGGGCTGGGACTATGGCTACACCTTC. It codes for CSARAGGWDYGYTF.

This clonotype was counted ten times or more. The chain joins TRBV5-6 to TRBJ1-5; D is unclear. The ends were cut back, 2 bases at V and 5 bases at J, with 14 bases in the middle. CDR1 is SGHDT, CDR2 YYEEEE, per germline. The CDR3 has 15 residues. The CDR3 sequence is CASSLWLFSDQPQHF. The CDR3 nucleotides read TGTGCCAGCAGCTTATGGCTCTTTTCTGATCAGCCCCAGCATTTT.

The V and J genes are TRBV5-1 and TRBJ1-3, with 7 positions matching TRBD1. This CDR3 has 17 residues. Trimming cost V 0 bases and J 0 bases; bases outside gene matches: 6. CDR1 is SGHRS, CDR2 YFSETQ, per germline. CDR3 in amino acids: CASSLGQGYRSGNTIYF. CDR3 DNA: TGCGCCAGCAGCTTGGGACAGGGATATCGCTCTGGAAACACCATATATTTT. The whole variable domain, filled in from reference TRBV5-1 and TRBJ1-3, reads KAGVTQTPRYLIKTRGQQVTLSCSPISGHRSVSWYQQTPGQGLQFLFEYFSETQRNKGNFPGRFSGRQFSNSRSEMNVSTLELGDSALYLCASSLGQGYRSGNTIYFGEGSWLTVV.

This clonotype is labeled as medium-sized. The rearrangement joins TRBV18 to TRBJ1-6, with D possibly TRBD1 on 5 matching bases. V was trimmed by 3 bases and J by 5 bases, leaving 11 bases between them. Germline CDR1 KGHSH, CDR2 LQKENI. This CDR3 has 15 residues. The DNA of the CDR3 is TGTGCCAGCTCACCTGCGTCGGGGGATAATTCACCCCTCCACTTT. Protein product: CASSPASGDNSPLHF.

J is TRBJ1-1 and V is TRBV25-1; D unclear. Trimming left V 4 bases short and J 5 bases short, with 5 bases between. CDR3 size: 11 residues. In germline, CDR1 is MGHDK, CDR2 SYGVNS. CDR3 in amino acids: CASSVHTEAFF. The DNA for the CDR3 is TGTGCCAGCAGTGTCCATACTGAAGCTTTCTTT.